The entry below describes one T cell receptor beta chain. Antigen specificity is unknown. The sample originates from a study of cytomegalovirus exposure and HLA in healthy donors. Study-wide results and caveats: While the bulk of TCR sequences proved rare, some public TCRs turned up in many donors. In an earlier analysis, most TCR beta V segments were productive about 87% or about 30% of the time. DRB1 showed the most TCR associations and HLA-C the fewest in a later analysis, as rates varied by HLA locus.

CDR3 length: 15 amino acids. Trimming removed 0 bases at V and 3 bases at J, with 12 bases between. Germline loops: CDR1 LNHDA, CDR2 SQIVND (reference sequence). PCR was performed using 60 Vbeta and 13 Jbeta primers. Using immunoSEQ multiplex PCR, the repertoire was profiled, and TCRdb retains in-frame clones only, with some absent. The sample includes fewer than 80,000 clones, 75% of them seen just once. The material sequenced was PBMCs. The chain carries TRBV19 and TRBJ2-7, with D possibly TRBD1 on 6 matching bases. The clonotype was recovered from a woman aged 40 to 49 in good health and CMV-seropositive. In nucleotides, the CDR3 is TGTGCCAGTAGTATAGAGGCAGGGGCCCGCTACGAGCAGTACTTC. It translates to CASSIEAGARYEQYF.